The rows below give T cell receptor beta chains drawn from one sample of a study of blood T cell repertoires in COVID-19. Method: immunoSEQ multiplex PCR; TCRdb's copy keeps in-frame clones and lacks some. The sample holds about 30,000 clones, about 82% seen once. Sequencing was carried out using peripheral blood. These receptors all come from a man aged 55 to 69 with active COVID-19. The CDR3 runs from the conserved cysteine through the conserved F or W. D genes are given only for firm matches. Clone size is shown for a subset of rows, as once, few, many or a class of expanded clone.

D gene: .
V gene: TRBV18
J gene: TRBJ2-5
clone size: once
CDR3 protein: CASSPESETQYF
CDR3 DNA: TGTGCCAGCTCACCAGAGTCTGAGACCCAGTACTTC

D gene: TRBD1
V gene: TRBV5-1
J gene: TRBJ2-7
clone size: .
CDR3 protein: CASSSQGAGSYEQYF
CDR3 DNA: TGCGCCAGCAGCTCCCAGGGGGCCGGGTCCTACGAGCAGTACTTC

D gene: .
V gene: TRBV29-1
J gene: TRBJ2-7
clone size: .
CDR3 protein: CSVTQGHYEQYF
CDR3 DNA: TGCAGCGTGACACAGGGCCACTACGAGCAGTACTTC

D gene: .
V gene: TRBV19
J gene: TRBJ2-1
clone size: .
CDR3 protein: CASSDSGSSYNEQFF
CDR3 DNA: TGTGCCAGTAGTGATTCCGGGAGTTCCTACAATGAGCAGTTCTTC

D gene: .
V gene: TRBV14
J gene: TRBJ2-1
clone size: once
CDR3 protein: CASSPRRAGFPTEQFF
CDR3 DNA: TGTGCCAGCAGCCCGCGGAGGGCCGGGTTCCCCACTGAGCAGTTCTTC

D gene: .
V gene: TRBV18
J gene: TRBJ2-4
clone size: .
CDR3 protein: CASSPKQGLSIQYF
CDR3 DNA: TGTGCCAGCTCACCGAAACAGGGCTTAAGTATTCAGTACTTC

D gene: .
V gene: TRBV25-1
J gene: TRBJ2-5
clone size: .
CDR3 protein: CASSPQGREETQYF
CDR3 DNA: TGTGCCAGCAGCCCCCAGGGGCGGGAAGAGACCCAGTACTTC

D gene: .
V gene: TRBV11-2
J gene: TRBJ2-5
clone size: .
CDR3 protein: CASRLRETQYF
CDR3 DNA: TGTGCCAGCAGATTACGAGAGACCCAGTACTTC

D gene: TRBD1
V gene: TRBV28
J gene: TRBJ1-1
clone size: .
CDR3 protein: CASIRQGYNTEAFF
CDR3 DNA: TGTGCCAGCATCAGACAGGGATATAACACTGAAGCTTTCTTT

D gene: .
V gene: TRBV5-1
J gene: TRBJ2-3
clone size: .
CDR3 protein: CASGVASSTDTQYF
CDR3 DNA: TGCGCCAGCGGTGTGGCCTCTAGCACAGATACGCAGTATTTT

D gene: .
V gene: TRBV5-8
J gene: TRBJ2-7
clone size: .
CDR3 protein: CASREALVAYEQYF
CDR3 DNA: TGTGCCAGCAGGGAAGCTCTAGTGGCTTACGAGCAGTACTTC

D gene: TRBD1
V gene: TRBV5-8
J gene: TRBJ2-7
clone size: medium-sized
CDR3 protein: CASSPGTGAGVDEQYF
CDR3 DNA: TGTGCCAGCAGCCCCGGGACAGGGGCCGGAGTGGATGAGCAGTACTTC

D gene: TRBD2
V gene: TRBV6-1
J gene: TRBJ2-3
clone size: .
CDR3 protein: CASSAKREFATDTQYF
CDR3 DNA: TGTGCCAGCAGTGCCAAGCGGGAGTTTGCTACAGATACGCAGTATTTT

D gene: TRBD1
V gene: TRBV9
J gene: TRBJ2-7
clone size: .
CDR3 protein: CASSPRDRGLEQYF
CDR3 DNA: TGTGCCAGCAGCCCTCGGGACAGGGGACTCGAGCAGTACTTC

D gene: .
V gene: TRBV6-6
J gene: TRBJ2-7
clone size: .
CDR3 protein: CASRVRGSSLSYEQYF
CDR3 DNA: TGTGCCAGCAGGGTGAGGGGGAGTTCCCTATCCTACGAGCAGTACTTC

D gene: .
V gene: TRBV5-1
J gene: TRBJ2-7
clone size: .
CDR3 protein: CASSLAPRSGSYEQYF
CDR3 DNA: TGCGCCAGCAGCTTGGCCCCTCGTTCGGGCTCCTACGAGCAGTACTTC

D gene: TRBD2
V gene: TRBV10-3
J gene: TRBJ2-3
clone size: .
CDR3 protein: CAIGGGNTDTQYF
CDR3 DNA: TGTGCCATCGGCGGGGGGAATACAGATACGCAGTATTTT

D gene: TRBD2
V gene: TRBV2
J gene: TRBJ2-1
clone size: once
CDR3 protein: CARSGTKTPNEQFF
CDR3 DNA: TGTGCCAGGTCCGGGACTAAAACTCCCAATGAGCAGTTCTTC

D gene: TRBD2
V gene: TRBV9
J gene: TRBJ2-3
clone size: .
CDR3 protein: CASSPLGGSLTDTQYF
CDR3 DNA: TGTGCCAGCAGCCCACTGGGCGGGAGCCTCACAGATACGCAGTATTTT

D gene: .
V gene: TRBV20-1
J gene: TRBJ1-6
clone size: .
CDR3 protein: CSASLGSPLHF
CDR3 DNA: TGCAGTGCTAGCCTCGGTTCACCCCTCCACTTT

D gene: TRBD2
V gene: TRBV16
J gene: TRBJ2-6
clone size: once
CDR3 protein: CASSQSWEGAGANVLTF
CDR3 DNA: TGTGCCAGCAGCCAATCATGGGAGGGTGCTGGGGCCAACGTCCTGACTTTC

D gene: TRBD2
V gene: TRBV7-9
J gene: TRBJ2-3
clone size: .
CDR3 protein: CASSLVVAGGRDTQYF
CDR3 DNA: TGTGCCAGCAGCTTAGTGGTAGCGGGAGGACGGGATACGCAGTATTTT

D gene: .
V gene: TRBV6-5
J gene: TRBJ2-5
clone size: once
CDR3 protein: CASTMQTQYF
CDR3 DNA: TGTGCCAGCACTATGCAGACCCAGTACTTC

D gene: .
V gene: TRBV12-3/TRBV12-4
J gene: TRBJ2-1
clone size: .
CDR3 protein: CASSLGGTLEQFF
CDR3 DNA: TGTGCCAGCAGTTTAGGGGGCACCCTTGAGCAGTTCTTC

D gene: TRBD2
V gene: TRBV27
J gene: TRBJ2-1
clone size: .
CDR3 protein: CASGTSGYNEQFF
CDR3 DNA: TGTGCCAGCGGGACTAGCGGATACAATGAGCAGTTCTTC

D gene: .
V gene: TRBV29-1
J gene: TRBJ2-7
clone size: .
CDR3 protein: CSTRQSYEQYF
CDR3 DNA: TGCAGCACCCGACAGAGCTACGAGCAGTACTTC

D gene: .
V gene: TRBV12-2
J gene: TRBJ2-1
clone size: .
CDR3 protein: CASRLRTRSYNEQFF
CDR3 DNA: TGTGCAAGTCGCTTAAGGACTAGATCCTACAATGAGCAGTTCTTC